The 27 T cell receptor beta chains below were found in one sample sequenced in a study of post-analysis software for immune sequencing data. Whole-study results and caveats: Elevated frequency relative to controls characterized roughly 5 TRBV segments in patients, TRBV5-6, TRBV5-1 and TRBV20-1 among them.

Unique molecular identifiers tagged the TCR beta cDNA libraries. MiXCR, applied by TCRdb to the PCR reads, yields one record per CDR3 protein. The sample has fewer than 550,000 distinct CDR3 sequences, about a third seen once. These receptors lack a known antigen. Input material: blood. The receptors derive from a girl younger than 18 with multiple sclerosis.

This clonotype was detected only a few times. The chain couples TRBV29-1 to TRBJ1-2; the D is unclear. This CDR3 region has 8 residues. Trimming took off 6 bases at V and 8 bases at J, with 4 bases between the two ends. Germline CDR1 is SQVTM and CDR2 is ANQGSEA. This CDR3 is CSVQGYTF. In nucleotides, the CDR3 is TGCAGCGTCCAGGGCTACACCTTC.

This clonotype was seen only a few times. The CDR3 spells CASSGDSSGANVLTF. The CDR3 coding sequence is TGTGCCAGCAGTGGGGACAGCTCTGGGGCCAACGTCCTGACTTTC. V and J are TRBV2 and TRBJ2-6, with 7 bases fitting TRBD1. Trimming took 4 bases from V and 0 from J; bases not matched to a gene: 0. Germline V gene data show CDR1 as SNHLY and CDR2 as FYNNEI. This CDR3 has 15 amino acids.

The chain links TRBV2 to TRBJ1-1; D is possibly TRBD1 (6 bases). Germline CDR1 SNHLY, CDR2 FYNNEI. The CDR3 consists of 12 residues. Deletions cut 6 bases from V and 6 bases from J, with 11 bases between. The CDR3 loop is CASSDGGAEAFF. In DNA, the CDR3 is TGTGCCAGCAGCGACGGGGGCGCTGAAGCTTTCTTT.

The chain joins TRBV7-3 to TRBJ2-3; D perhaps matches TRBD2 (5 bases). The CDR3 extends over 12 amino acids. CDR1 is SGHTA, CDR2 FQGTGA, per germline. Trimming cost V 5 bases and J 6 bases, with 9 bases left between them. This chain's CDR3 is CASSAGSDTQYF. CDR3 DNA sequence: TGTGCCAGCAGCGCGGGCTCGGATACGCAGTATTTT.

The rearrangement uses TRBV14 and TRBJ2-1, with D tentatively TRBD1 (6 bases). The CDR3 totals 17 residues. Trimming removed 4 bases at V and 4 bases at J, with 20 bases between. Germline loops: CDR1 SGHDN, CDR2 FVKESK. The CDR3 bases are TGTGCCAGCAGCCCAAGGGGGTGGCGCAAAATATACAATGAGCAGTTCTTC. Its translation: CASSPRGWRKIYNEQFF.

The CDR3 DNA reads as TGTGCCAGCAGCCATAGACAGGGTCACGAGCAGTACTTC. Translation gives CASSHRQGHEQYF. This chain links TRBV7-3 with TRBJ2-7; TRBD1 agrees at 7 bases. The germline gives CDR1 SGHTA, CDR2 FQGTGA. The CDR3 covers 13 residues. Trimming took 5 bases from V and 5 from J; bases not matched to a gene: 6. Full variable domain (remainder filled in from reference TRBV7-3 and TRBJ2-7): GAGVSQTPSNKVTEKGKYVELRCDPISGHTALYWYRQSLGQGPEFLIYFQGTGAADDSGLPNDRFFAVRPEGSVSTLKIQRTERGDSAVYLCASSHRQGHEQYFGPGTRLTVT.

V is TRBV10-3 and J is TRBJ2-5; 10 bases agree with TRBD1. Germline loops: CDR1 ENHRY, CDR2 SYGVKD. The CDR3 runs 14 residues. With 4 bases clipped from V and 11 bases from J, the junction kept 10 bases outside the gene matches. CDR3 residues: CAISGQGAFNEQYF. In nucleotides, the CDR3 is TGTGCCATCAGTGGACAGGGGGCTTTCAATGAGCAGTACTTC.

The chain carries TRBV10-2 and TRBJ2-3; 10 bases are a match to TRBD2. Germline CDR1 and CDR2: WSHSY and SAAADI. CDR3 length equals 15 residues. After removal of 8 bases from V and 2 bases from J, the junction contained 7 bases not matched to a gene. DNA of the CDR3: TGCGCCAGCGGAAAGCGGGGGGGGTCCACAGATACGCAGTATTTT. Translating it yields CASGKRGGSTDTQYF.

CDR3 sequence: CASSQDKGSGQGMGDTQYF. The CDR3, as DNA: TGCGCCAGCAGCCAAGATAAGGGGTCGGGACAGGGCATGGGAGATACGCAGTATTTT. The V and J genes are TRBV4-1 and TRBJ2-3; 9 bases map to TRBD1. CDR1 and CDR2 from the germline V gene are MGHRA and YSYEKL. The V and J ends lost 0 bases and 5 bases, in that order; junction bases with no gene match: 15. CDR3 size: 19 residues.

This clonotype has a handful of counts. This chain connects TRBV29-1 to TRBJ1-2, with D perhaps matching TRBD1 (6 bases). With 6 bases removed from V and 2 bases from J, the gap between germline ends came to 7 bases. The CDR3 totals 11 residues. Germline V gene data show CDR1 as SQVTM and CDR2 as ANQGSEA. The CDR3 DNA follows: TGCAGCGTACAGGGCAACTATGGCTACACCTTC. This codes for CSVQGNYGYTF.

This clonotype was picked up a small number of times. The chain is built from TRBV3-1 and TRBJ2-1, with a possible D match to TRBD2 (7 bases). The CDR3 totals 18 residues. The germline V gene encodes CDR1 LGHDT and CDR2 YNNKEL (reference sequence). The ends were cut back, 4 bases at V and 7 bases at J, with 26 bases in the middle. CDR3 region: CASSPNEPLGGGPNEQFF. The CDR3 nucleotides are TGTGCCAGCAGCCCCAATGAACCTTTGGGGGGGGGCCCAAATGAGCAGTTCTTC.

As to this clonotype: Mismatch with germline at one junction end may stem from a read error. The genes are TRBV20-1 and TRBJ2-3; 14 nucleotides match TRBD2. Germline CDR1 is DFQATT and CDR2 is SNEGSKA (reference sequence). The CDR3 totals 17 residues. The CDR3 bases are TGCAGTGCCAGAGTGGGGACTAGCGGGGGATACACAGATACGCAGTATTTT. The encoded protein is CSARVGTSGGYTDTQYF.

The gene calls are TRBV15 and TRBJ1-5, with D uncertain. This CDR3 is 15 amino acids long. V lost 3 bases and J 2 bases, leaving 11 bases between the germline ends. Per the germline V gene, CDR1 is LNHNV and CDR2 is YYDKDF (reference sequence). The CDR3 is CATSSRRGGNQPQHF. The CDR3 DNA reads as TGTGCCACCAGCAGCCGGAGAGGCGGCAATCAGCCCCAGCATTTT.

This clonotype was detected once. CDR3 sequence reads: CATRRTSGRTDTQYF. DNA for the CDR3: TGTGCCACCCGACGGACTAGCGGACGCACAGATACGCAGTATTTT. The rearrangement uses TRBV10-3 and TRBJ2-3, with TRBD2 matching over 10 bases. Germline lookup yields CDR1 ENHRY and CDR2 SYGVKD. CDR3 length equals 15 residues. V lost 10 bases, J lost 1 base, and 8 bases stayed unmatched.

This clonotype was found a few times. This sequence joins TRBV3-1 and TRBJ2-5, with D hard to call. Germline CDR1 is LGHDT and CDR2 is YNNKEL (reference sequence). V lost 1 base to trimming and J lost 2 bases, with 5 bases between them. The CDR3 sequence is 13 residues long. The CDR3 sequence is CASSQAGQETQYF. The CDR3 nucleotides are TGTGCCAGCAGCCAAGCCGGGCAAGAGACCCAGTACTTC.

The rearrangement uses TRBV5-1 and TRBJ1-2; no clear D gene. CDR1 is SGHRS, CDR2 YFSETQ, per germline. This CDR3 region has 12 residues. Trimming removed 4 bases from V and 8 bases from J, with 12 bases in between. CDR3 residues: CASSQEGTGYTF. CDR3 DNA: TGCGCCAGCAGCCAGGAGGGAACGGGCTACACCTTC.

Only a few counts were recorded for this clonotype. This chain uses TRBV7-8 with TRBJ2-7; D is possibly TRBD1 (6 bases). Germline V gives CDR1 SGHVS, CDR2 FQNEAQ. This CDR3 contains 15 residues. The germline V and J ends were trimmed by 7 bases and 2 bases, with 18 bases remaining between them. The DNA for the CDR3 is TGTGCCAGCACCTCCCTGACAGGTGGTACCTACGAGCAGTACTTC. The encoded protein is CASTSLTGGTYEQYF.

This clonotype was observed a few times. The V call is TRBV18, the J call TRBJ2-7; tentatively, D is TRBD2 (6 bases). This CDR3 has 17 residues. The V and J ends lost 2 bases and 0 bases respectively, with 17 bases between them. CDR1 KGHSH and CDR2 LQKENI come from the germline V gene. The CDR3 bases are TGTGCCAGCTCACCATCCACGGGACTGCTGAGCTCCTACGAGCAGTACTTC. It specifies CASSPSTGLLSSYEQYF.

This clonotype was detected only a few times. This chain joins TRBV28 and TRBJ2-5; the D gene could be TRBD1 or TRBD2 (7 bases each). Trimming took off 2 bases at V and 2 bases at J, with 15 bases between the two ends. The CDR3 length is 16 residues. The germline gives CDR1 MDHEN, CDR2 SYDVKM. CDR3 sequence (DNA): TGTGCCAGCAGTTTAAGGGAGGGCAGGGGGCAAGAGACCCAGTACTTC. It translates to CASSLREGRGQETQYF.

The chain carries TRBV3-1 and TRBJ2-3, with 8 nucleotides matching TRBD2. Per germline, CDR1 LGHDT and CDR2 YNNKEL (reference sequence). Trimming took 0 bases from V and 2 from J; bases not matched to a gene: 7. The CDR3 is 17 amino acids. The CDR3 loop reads CASSQDGSGAPTDTQYF. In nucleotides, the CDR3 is TGTGCCAGCAGCCAAGATGGTAGCGGGGCACCCACAGATACGCAGTATTTT.

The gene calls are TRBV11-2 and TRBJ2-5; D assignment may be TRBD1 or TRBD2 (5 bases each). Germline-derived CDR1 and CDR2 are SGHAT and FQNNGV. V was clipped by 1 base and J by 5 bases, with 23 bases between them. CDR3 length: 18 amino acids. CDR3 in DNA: TGTGCCAGCAGCTTAGTTCCGGGGACGAAGGGGTTTCACGAGACCCAGTACTTC. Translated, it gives CASSLVPGTKGFHETQYF.

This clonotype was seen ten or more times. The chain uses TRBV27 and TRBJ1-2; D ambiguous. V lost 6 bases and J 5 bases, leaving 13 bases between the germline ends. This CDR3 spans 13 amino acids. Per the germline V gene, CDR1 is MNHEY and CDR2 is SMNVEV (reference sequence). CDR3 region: CASSLKEGYGYTF. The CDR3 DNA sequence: TGTGCCAGCAGCTTGAAGGAGGGATATGGCTACACCTTC.

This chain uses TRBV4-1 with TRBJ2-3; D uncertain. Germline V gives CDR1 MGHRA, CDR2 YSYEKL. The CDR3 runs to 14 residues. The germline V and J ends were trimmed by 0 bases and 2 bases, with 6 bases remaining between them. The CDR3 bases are TGCGCCAGCAGCCAAGAGGCTACCACAGATACGCAGTATTTT. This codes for CASSQEATTDTQYF.

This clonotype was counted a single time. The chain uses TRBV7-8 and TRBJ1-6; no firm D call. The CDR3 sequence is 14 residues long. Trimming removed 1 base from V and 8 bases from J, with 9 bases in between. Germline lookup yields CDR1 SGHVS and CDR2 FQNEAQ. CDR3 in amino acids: CASSLGELDSPLHF. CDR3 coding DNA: TGTGCCAGCAGCTTAGGCGAGCTTGATTCACCCCTCCACTTT.

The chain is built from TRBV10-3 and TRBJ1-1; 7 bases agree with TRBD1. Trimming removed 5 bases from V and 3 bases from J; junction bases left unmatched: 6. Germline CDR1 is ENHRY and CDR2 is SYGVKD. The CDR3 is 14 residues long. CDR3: CAISPTGKYTEAFF. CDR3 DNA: TGTGCCATCAGTCCGACAGGGAAGTACACTGAAGCTTTCTTT.

This chain's CDR3 is CASISQGTEAFF. DNA of the CDR3: TGTGCCAGCATCTCACAGGGGACTGAAGCTTTCTTT. The gene calls are TRBV12-3 or TRBV12-4 and TRBJ1-1; 7 bases are a match to TRBD1. The CDR3 has 12 amino acids. Trimming cost V 7 bases and J 5 bases; bases outside gene matches: 4.

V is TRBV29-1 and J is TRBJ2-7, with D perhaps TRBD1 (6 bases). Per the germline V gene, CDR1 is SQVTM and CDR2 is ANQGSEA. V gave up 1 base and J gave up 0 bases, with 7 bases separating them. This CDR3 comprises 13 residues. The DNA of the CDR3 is TGCAGCGTTGAAGCGGACAGCTCCTACGAGCAGTACTTC. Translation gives CSVEADSSYEQYF.